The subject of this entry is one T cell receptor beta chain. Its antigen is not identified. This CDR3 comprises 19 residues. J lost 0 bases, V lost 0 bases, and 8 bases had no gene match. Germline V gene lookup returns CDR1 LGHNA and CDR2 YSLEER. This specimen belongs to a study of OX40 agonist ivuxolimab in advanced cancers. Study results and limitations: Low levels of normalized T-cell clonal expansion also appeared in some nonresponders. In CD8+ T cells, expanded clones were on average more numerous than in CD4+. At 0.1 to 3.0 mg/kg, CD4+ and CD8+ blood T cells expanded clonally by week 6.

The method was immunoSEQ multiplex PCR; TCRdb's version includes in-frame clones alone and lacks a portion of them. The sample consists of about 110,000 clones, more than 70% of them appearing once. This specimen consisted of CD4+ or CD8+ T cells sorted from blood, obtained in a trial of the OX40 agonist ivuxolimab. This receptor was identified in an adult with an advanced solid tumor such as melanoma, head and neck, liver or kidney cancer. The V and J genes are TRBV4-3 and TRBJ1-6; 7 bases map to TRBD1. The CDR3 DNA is TGCGCCAGCAGCCAAGATCTTCCGGGACAGAGCTCCTATAATTCACCCCTCCACTTT. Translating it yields CASSQDLPGQSSYNSPLHF.